Below, 8 T cell receptor beta chains from the same sample are listed, as sequenced in a study of shared clonotypes between healthy human individuals. The repertoire was sequenced with immunoSEQ multiplex PCR; TCRdb's copy has only in-frame clones and lacks some. The table includes roughly 2.4 million clones, approximately 96% detected once. Sequencing was carried out using naive CD4+ T cells sorted from blood. Subset described: CD45RA+ positively selected. All receptors come from a young man in good health.

J is TRBJ1-2 and V is TRBV9; tentatively, D is TRBD1 (5 bases). From germline, CDR1 is SGDLS and CDR2 YYNGEE. CDR3 length equals 14 residues. The V gene lost 4 bases and the J gene lost 4 bases, with 14 bases spanning the gap. This chain's CDR3 is CASSLTTGVYGYTF. As DNA, the CDR3 is TGTGCCAGCAGCCTCACTACAGGAGTCTATGGCTACACCTTC.

V and J are TRBV7-8 and TRBJ2-5; D gene ambiguous. V was shortened by 7 bases and J by 5 bases, with 14 bases between the two germline ends. The CDR3 runs to 13 residues. The germline V gene encodes CDR1 SGHVS and CDR2 FQNEAQ. Here the CDR3 reads CASTFGPAETQYF. CDR3 nucleotides: TGTGCCAGCACCTTCGGACCGGCGGAGACCCAGTACTTC.

V usage is TRBV5-4 and J usage is TRBJ2-5; unclear D gene. CDR3 length equals 14 residues. Trimming took off 5 bases at V and 3 bases at J, with 14 bases between the two ends. Germline V gene data show CDR1 as SGHNT and CDR2 as YYREEE (reference sequence). The CDR3, as DNA: TGTGCCAGCAGTCCTGAACTTAAAAAAGAGACCCAGTACTTC. Its translation: CASSPELKKETQYF.

The V gene is TRBV6-5, the J gene TRBJ2-7; 7 bases match TRBD2. CDR3 length: 13 amino acids. Germline V lookup: CDR1 MNHEY, CDR2 SVGAGI. V lost 7 bases to trimming and J lost 3 bases; unmatched junction nucleotides: 6. CDR3 in DNA: TGTGCCAGCAACCCTAGCGGTTACTACGAGCAGTACTTC. As protein: CASNPSGYYEQYF.

Here the CDR3 reads CASSQVGTGASYEQYF. CDR3 sequence (DNA): TGCGCCAGCAGCCAAGTTGGGACTGGCGCATCCTACGAGCAGTACTTC. The genes are TRBV4-3 and TRBJ2-7, with D maybe TRBD2 (6 bases). Per the germline V gene, CDR1 is LGHNA and CDR2 is YSLEER. The CDR3 spans 16 residues. Trimming took off 1 base at V and 1 base at J, with 14 bases between the two ends.

The chain couples TRBV6-5 to TRBJ1-1; 7 nucleotides match TRBD1. The V gene end was trimmed by 5 bases and the J gene end by 6 bases; junction bases not matched to a gene: 3. The length of the CDR3 is 12 residues. Germline V CDR1 and CDR2: MNHEY, SVGAGI. CDR3 coding DNA: TGTGCCAGCAGTCGCAGGGGGGCTGAAGCTTTCTTT. This codes for CASSRRGAEAFF.

This clone was counted once. The chain combines TRBV7-2 with TRBJ1-2; TRBD1 agrees at 12 bases. Trimming at V came to 5 bases and at J to 7 bases, leaving 8 bases not matched to a gene. There are 15 residues in the CDR3. CDR1 and CDR2 from the germline V gene are SGHTA and FQGNSA. The CDR3: CASSERGQGATGYTF. Here the CDR3 DNA reads TGTGCCAGCAGCGAAAGGGGACAGGGGGCAACTGGCTACACCTTC.

The chain carries TRBV27 and TRBJ2-5; TRBD1 is a possible D gene (5 bases). Germline V gives CDR1 MNHEY, CDR2 SMNVEV (reference sequence). This CDR3 region has 13 residues. V lost 6 bases and J lost 5, with 13 bases in between. DNA of the CDR3: TGTGCCAGCAGACCAAGGGGTTGGGAGACCCAGTACTTC. This gives the protein CASRPRGWETQYF.